This T cell receptor beta chain was documented in a study of cytomegalovirus exposure and HLA in healthy donors. Turning to the study itself: One earlier analysis, a look at 180 million or so T cells, found about 110 million unique TCR beta sequences.

60 Vbeta and 13 Jbeta primers were used in PCR. Method: immunoSEQ multiplex PCR; TCRdb's copy keeps in-frame clones and lacks some. The ten top clones account for approximately 6.8%, within a sample of around 100,000 clones. As to this clone: Its antigen is unknown.

Trimming at V came to 6 bases and at J to 5 bases, leaving 9 bases not matched to a gene. The length of the CDR3 is 15 residues. CDR1 is SNHLY and CDR2 is FYNNEI in the germline V gene. Findings and limits, study-wide: Analysis was carried out at a later point, and it linked a missense DCLRE1C variant to TCR beta V- and J-gene trimming. Based on reports, TCR beta sequences accurately predicted HLA-A and HLA-B alleles for most subjects. Later, an analysis found that common viral pathogens appeared to be linked with several of the most significant clusters.

Sequencing input: PBMCs. The clonotype was recovered from a man between 40 and 49 years old in good health and CMV-seropositive. The chain uses TRBV2 and TRBJ1-3; TRBD1 aligns across 8 bases. CDR3 in amino acids: CASRTTGARRNTIYF. CDR3 sequence (DNA): TGTGCCAGCAGGACGACAGGGGCTCGGAGAAACACCATATATTTT.